This TCR beta chain is from a study of regulatory T cells in long-lasting Graves disease. TCR beta libraries were built with iRepertoire HTBI primers and Arm-PCR of CDR3 regions. One entry per CDR3 protein results from TCRdb running MiXCR on the multiplex PCR reads. In the table there are 200,000 to 250,000 distinct CDR3 sequences, approximately 19% of which are singletons. CDR3 length: 14 amino acids. Germline loops: CDR1 WNHNN, CDR2 SYGVQD (reference sequence). Sample time point: newly diagnosed GD, antithyroid drugs for less than 3 months. Generation of the TCR library employed RNA extracted from PBMCs. Regarding this clonotype: A much larger clone is a single base away; this may be a read error.

These same records also appear under a second study, on T cells in Graves' hyperthyroidism and ophthalmopathy. That source reports: First-round RT-PCR with HTBI primers amplified the TCR CDR3 region. Most clonotypes expanded in thyroid above 0.001 were likewise present in blood. Before onset, by a median of around six months, the model predicted ophthalmopathy.

V gene TRBV10-1 combines with J gene TRBJ1-3; D gene unclear. The TCR comes from a woman aged 30 to 39 with Graves disease. The specimen comprised peripheral blood mononuclear cells (PBMCs), sampled at new diagnosis, from a patient treated with antithyroid drugs. This CDR3 reads CSSSESPGGNTIYF. The CDR3 DNA follows: TGCTCCAGCAGTGAGTCCCCAGGTGGGAACACCATATATTTT.